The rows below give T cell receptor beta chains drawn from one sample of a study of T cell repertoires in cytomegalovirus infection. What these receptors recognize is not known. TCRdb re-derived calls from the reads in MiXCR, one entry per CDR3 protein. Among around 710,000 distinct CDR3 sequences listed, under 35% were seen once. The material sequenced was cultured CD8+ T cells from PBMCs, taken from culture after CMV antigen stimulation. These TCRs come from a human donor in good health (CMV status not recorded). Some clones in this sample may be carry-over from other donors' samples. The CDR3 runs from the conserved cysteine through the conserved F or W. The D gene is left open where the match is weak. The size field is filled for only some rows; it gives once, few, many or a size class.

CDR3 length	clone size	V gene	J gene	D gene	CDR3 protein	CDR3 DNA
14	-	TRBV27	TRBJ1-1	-	CASSPARVNTEAFF	TGTGCCAGCAGTCCGGCTAGGGTGAATACTGAAGCTTTCTTT
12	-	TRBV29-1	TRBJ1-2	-	CSVEWRGDGYTF	TGCAGCGTTGAATGGAGGGGGGATGGCTACACCTTC
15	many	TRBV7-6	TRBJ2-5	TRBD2	CASSAWGGEGETQYF	TGTGCCAGCAGCGCATGGGGCGGGGAGGGAGAGACCCAGTACTTC
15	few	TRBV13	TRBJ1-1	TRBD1	CASSTRQGPGTEAFF	TGTGCCAGCAGCACCCGACAGGGACCCGGGACTGAAGCTTTCTTT
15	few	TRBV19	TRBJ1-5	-	CASSIRAVSNQPQHF	TGTGCCAGTAGTATAAGGGCCGTTAGCAATCAGCCCCAGCATTTT
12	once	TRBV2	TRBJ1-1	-	CAAGGPQTEAFF	TGTGCCGCCGGGGGCCCGCAGACTGAAGCTTTCTTT
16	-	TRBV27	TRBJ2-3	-	CASRVHGMVHTDTQYF	TGTGCCAGCAGAGTCCACGGAATGGTACACACAGATACGCAGTATTTT
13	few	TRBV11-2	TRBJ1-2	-	CASRSRQVAGYTF	TGTGCCAGCAGATCCAGACAGGTAGCTGGCTACACCTTC
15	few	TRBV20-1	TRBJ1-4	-	CSARDFGDPNEKLFF	TGCAGTGCTAGAGATTTCGGAGACCCGAATGAAAAACTGTTTTTT
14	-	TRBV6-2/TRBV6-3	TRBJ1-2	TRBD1	CASSWDRADYGYTF	TGTGCCAGCAGTTGGGACAGGGCGGACTATGGCTACACCTTC
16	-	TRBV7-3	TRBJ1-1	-	CASSLDGGHRNTEAFF	TGTGCCAGCAGCTTAGATGGGGGACACCGGAACACTGAAGCTTTCTTT
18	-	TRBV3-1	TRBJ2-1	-	CASSPSLVGTLTRNEQFF	TGTGCCAGCAGCCCTTCCTTGGTCGGGACCTTGACGCGGAATGAGCAGTTCTTC
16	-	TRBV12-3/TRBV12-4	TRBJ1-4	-	CASLYRDGKYNEKLFF	TGTGCCAGCCTTTACCGGGACGGAAAATATAATGAAAAACTGTTTTTT
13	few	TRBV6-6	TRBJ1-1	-	CASTAARGPGAFF	TGTGCCAGCACCGCGGCCCGGGGTCCTGGAGCTTTCTTT
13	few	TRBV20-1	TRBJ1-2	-	CSARKNSNYGYTF	TGCAGTGCCCGCAAGAATTCTAACTATGGCTACACCTTC
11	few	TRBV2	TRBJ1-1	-	CASSGALEAFF	TGTGCCAGCAGTGGAGCTTTGGAAGCTTTCTTT
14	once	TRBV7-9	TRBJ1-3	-	CASSPPNTGNTIYF	TGTGCCAGCAGCCCCCCGAACACTGGAAACACCATATATTTT
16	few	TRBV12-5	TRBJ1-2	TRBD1	CASGGPGTGGVWGYTF	TGTGCTAGTGGGGGTCCCGGGACAGGGGGCGTATGGGGCTACACCTTC
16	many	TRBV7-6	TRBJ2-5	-	CASSLVAEINQETQYF	TGTGCCAGCAGCTTAGTAGCGGAGATTAACCAAGAGACCCAGTACTTC
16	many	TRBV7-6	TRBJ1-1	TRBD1	CASSLVVGQGQDEAFF	TGTGCCAGCAGCTTAGTAGTGGGACAGGGGCAAGACGAAGCTTTCTTT
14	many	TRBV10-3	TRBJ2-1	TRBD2	CAISARDGRNEQFF	TGTGCCATCAGTGCCCGGGACGGGAGGAATGAGCAGTTCTTC
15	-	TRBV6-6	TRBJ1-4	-	CASSNPWQDDEKLFF	TGTGCCAGCAGTAATCCTTGGCAGGATGATGAAAAACTGTTTTTT
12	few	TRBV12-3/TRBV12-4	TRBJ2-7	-	CASSNGPYEQYF	TGTGCCAGCAGTAATGGTCCCTACGAGCAGTACTTC
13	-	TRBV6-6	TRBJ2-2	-	CASSTANTGELFF	TGTGCCAGTTCTACAGCGAACACCGGGGAGCTGTTTTTT
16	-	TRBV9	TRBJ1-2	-	CASSVTGLKRGYGYTF	TGTGCCAGCAGCGTTACGGGACTCAAAAGGGGCTATGGCTACACCTTC
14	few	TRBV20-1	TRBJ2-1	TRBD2	CSATGGTAYNEQFF	TGCAGTGCTACGGGAGGGACGGCTTACAATGAGCAGTTCTTC
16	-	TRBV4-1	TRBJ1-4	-	CASSLFQDQGREKLFF	TGCGCCAGCAGCCTTTTCCAAGATCAGGGGCGAGAAAAACTGTTTTTT
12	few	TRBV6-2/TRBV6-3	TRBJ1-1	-	CASSYGNSEAFF	TGTGCCAGCAGTTACGGCAACTCTGAAGCTTTCTTT
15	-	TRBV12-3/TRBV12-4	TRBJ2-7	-	CASSFSGQFRYEQYF	TGTGCCAGCAGTTTCTCCGGACAGTTCCGATACGAGCAGTACTTC
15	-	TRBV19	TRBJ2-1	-	CASSIRLAEGNEQFF	TGTGCCAGTAGTATTAGGCTGGCCGAGGGGAATGAGCAGTTCTTC
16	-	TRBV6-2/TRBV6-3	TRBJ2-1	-	CASSYPRGGDYNEQFF	TGTGCCAGCAGTTACCCGAGGGGGGGGGACTACAATGAGCAGTTCTTC
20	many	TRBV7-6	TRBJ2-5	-	CASSLFGSRITWTKKETQYF	TGTGCCAGCAGCCTGTTCGGGTCCAGGATAACCTGGACCAAGAAAGAGACCCAGTACTTC
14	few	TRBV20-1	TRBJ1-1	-	CSASESGYNTEAFF	TGCAGTGCTAGCGAATCAGGCTATAACACTGAAGCTTTCTTT
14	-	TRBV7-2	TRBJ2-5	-	CASSLRTGVETQYF	TGTGCCAGCAGCTTACGTACGGGGGTAGAGACCCAGTACTTC
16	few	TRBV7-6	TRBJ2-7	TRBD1	CASSLDPGTGGVEQYF	TGTGCCAGCAGCTTAGATCCCGGGACAGGGGGCGTCGAGCAGTACTTC
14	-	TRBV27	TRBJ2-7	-	CASRRRQAGYEQYF	TGTGCCAGCCGGAGGCGACAGGCGGGCTACGAGCAGTACTTC
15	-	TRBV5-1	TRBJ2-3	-	CASSLYPGTTDTQYF	TGCGCCAGCAGCTTGTATCCGGGAACCACAGATACGCAGTATTTT
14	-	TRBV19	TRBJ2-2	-	CASSQEMNTGELFF	TGTGCCAGTAGTCAGGAAATGAACACCGGGGAGCTGTTTTTT
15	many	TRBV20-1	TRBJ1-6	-	CSAKLDSSYNSPLHF	TGCAGTGCAAAGCTAGATAGCTCCTATAATTCACCCCTCCACTTT
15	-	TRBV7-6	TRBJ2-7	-	CASSLGPGSDYEQYF	TGTGCCAGCAGCTTAGGGCCAGGGTCCGACTACGAGCAGTACTTC
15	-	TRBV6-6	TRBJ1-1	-	CASSDLGQPNTEAFF	TGTGCCAGCAGTGATCTGGGGCAGCCGAACACTGAAGCTTTCTTT
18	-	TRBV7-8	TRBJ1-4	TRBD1	CASSLSDRLLPRGEKLFF	TGTGCCAGCAGCTTATCGGACAGGCTACTACCCAGGGGAGAAAAACTGTTTTTT
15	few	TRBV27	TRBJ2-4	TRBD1	CAPFGTEIAKNIQYF	TGTGCCCCCTTTGGGACAGAGATAGCCAAAAACATTCAGTACTTC
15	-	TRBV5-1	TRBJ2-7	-	CASTVFGESSYEQYF	TGCGCCAGCACCGTCTTTGGAGAGAGCTCCTACGAGCAGTACTTC
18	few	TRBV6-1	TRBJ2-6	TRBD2	CASNNGGGSPSGANVLTF	TGTGCCAGCAATAACGGGGGGGGCTCCCCTTCTGGGGCCAACGTCCTGACTTTC
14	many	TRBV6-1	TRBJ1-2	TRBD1	CASSVLQGIYGYTF	TGTGCCAGCAGTGTTCTACAGGGGATCTATGGCTACACCTTC
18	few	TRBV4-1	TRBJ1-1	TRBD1	CASSQGTGTLILNTEAFF	TGCGCCAGCAGCCAAGGGACAGGGACCCTCATTTTGAACACTGAAGCTTTCTTT
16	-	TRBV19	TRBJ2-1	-	CASSILSSLREDEQFF	TGTGCCAGTAGTATTTTGTCGTCTCTAAGGGAGGATGAGCAGTTCTTC
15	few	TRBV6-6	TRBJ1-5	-	CASSSSGSLNQPQHF	TGTGCCAGCAGTTCCAGTGGGTCCCTTAATCAGCCCCAGCATTTT
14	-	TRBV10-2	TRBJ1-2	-	CASSVDSPGYGYTF	TGCGCCAGCAGTGTAGACAGTCCTGGCTATGGCTACACCTTC